Below are 3 T cell receptor beta chains sequenced from a single sample in a study of early T cells in non-severe SARS-CoV-2 infection. TCRdb used MiXCR to reprocess the 5' RACE reads, holding one entry per CDR3 protein. The data hold roughly 64,000 distinct CDR3 sequences, with over 10% observed a single time. The sequenced sample consisted of whole blood. Every receptor here comes from an adult who was a healthcare worker with PCR-confirmed SARS-CoV-2 infection or an uninfected control (not recorded which).

This clonotype has more than one count but fewer than ten. The V call is TRBV3-1, the J call TRBJ1-2; TRBD1 might be the D (5 bases). The CDR3 is 13 residues long. V dropped 7 bases and J dropped 2 bases, with 11 bases sitting between them. From germline, CDR1 is LGHDT and CDR2 YNNKEL (reference sequence). The CDR3 bases are TGTGCCAGCAACCAGGGAGGAAACTATGGCTACACCTTC. Its protein is CASNQGGNYGYTF.

The V call is TRBV4-1, the J call TRBJ1-4; possible D gene TRBD1, 5 bases. Germline values: CDR1 MGHRA, CDR2 YSYEKL. Trimming left V 1 base short and J 3 bases short, with 12 bases between. The CDR3 extends over 16 amino acids. Here the CDR3 DNA reads TGCGCCAGCAGCCAAGTGGGGGTTTGGGCTAATGAAAAACTGTTTTTT. Residues: CASSQVGVWANEKLFF.

This clonotype was seen many times. The chain is built from TRBV29-1 and TRBJ1-2, with D unclear. There are 10 residues in the CDR3. Germline V gives CDR1 SQVTM, CDR2 ANQGSEA. V was trimmed by 5 bases and J by 5 bases, leaving 6 bases between them. CDR3 loop: CSVLEYGYTF. CDR3 nucleotides: TGCAGCGTTCTAGAGTATGGCTACACCTTC.